One and the same sample provided the 10 T cell receptor beta chains below, sequenced in a study of blood T cell repertoires in COVID-19. Sequencing was performed with immunoSEQ multiplex PCR; in TCRdb, only in-frame clones are kept and a portion is missing. This sample has 200,000 to 300,000 clones, with more than 70% found just once. The sequenced material came from peripheral blood. All receptors come from an elderly woman with COVID-19, enrolled during active disease.

This chain joins TRBV6-5 and TRBJ1-2; D gene uncertain. CDR3 length equals 13 residues. Germline V gene lookup returns CDR1 MNHEY and CDR2 SVGAGI. V lost 6 bases to trimming and J lost 4 bases, with 12 bases between them. The CDR3 region is CASSKDGLYGYTF. CDR3 DNA: TGTGCCAGCAGCAAGGACGGACTCTATGGCTACACCTTC.

This chain joins TRBV14 and TRBJ2-3; D is possibly TRBD1 (6 bases). The CDR3 runs 17 residues. Germline lookup yields CDR1 SGHDN and CDR2 FVKESK. With 0 bases removed from V and 5 bases from J, the gap between germline ends came to 18 bases. Here the CDR3 reads CASSQDLAGRGGDTQYF. The CDR3 nucleotides read TGTGCCAGCAGCCAAGATCTTGCGGGCAGAGGGGGAGATACGCAGTATTTT.

CDR3 protein: CATSRGRLAGGNNEQFF. CDR3 nucleotides: TGTGCCACCAGCAGAGGTCGACTAGCGGGGGGCAACAATGAGCAGTTCTTC. The chain is built from TRBV15 and TRBJ2-1; 13 bases agree with TRBD2. V was pared by 1 base and J by 5 bases, with 5 bases of the junction left unmatched. This CDR3 comprises 17 residues. CDR1 is LNHNV and CDR2 is YYDKDF in the germline V gene (reference sequence).

The chain joins TRBV7-8 to TRBJ2-1; D not certain. The CDR3 length is 16 residues. Trimming pared 6 bases from V and 6 bases from J, leaving 21 bases between. Germline CDR1 is SGHVS and CDR2 is FQNEAQ. In DNA, the CDR3 is TGTGCCAGCAGTACTCGCCCCGGCGGATCGTCCAATGAGCAGTTCTTC. This sequence encodes CASSTRPGGSSNEQFF.

The chain carries TRBV7-2 and TRBJ1-1; no clear D gene. CDR3 size: 14 residues. Trimming removed 7 bases from V and 2 bases from J, with 14 bases in between. Germline V gene lookup returns CDR1 SGHTA and CDR2 FQGNSA. CDR3 DNA sequence: TGTGCCAGCACCTCCCTAGGCACCAACACTGAAGCTTTCTTT. Its protein product is CASTSLGTNTEAFF. The complete variable domain, with remaining parts taken from reference TRBV7-2 and TRBJ1-1, reads GAGVSQSPSNKVTEKGKDVELRCDPISGHTALYWYRQSLGQGLEFLIYFQGNSAPDKSGLPSDRFSAERTGGSVSTLTIQRTQQEDSAVYLCASTSLGTNTEAFFGQGTRLTVV.

V is TRBV6-6 and J is TRBJ1-2; D ambiguous. This CDR3 has 13 residues. Per germline, CDR1 MNHNY and CDR2 SVGAGI (reference sequence). Trimming took off 8 bases at V and 6 bases at J, with 16 bases between the two ends. The CDR3 spells CASYGRLEDGYTF. The DNA for the CDR3 is TGTGCCAGCTATGGACGGTTGGAGGATGGCTACACCTTC.

The genes are TRBV18 and TRBJ1-2, with no clear D. Germline V lookup: CDR1 KGHSH, CDR2 LQKENI. This CDR3 is built from 14 residues. V was trimmed by 1 base and J by 3 bases, leaving 9 bases between them. CDR3 coding DNA: TGTGCCAGCTCACCACGGCATTTGGACTATGGCTACACCTTC. Protein: CASSPRHLDYGYTF.

The rearrangement links TRBV28 to TRBJ1-4, with D hard to call. The V end was cut by 2 bases, the J end by 12 bases, with 13 bases between. There are 13 residues in the CDR3. CDR1 and CDR2 from the germline V gene are MDHEN and SYDVKM. This chain's CDR3 is CASSLQPSGELFF. The CDR3 DNA reads TGTGCCAGCAGTTTACAACCTTCAGGCGAACTGTTTTTT.

The gene calls are TRBV19 and TRBJ1-4; a possible D gene is TRBD1 (6 bases). Trimming removed 6 bases from V and 0 bases from J, with 14 bases in between. This CDR3 is built from 16 residues. The germline CDR1 and CDR2 sequences are LNHDA and SQIVND (reference sequence). CDR3 residues: CASSDGQPATNEKLFF. CDR3 nucleotide sequence: TGTGCCAGTAGCGACGGACAGCCTGCAACTAATGAAAAACTGTTTTTT.

Here the CDR3 DNA reads TGCGCCAGCAGCCAAGACCCAGGGCCCTACGAGCAGTACTTC. Encoded protein: CASSQDPGPYEQYF. This sequence joins TRBV4-3 and TRBJ2-7, with D perhaps matching TRBD1 (5 bases). Between the trimmed V and J ends, which lost 0 bases and 2 bases, there was a span of 8 bases. Looked up from germline, CDR1 is LGHNA and CDR2 is YSLEER. The CDR3 is 14 residues long.